These T cell receptor beta chains were read from a single sample in a study of T cells after yellow fever vaccination. TCRdb ran MiXCR on the 5' RACE reads and lists one entry per CDR3 protein. The sample yields 250,000 to 350,000 distinct CDR3 sequences, roughly 8.7% seen once. Here the sequenced sample was CD4+ T cells sorted from PBMCs, taken 5 days after the yellow fever booster vaccination. These receptors were collected from a man between 18 and 35 years old who received the YFV17D yellow fever vaccine. The CDR3 runs from the conserved cysteine through the conserved F or W. D genes are given only for firm matches.

-,TRBJ2-7,TRBV6-2/TRBV6-3,CASSYPFGLRSTYEQYF
TRBD2,TRBJ2-1,TRBV9,CASSRGLAGAEINEQFF
-,TRBJ2-5,TRBV12-5,CASGLGDQETQYF
-,TRBJ1-4,TRBV20-1,CSAIGSNEKLFF
-,TRBJ1-6,TRBV12-3/TRBV12-4,CASRTRRSPGAPLHF
-,TRBJ2-1,TRBV2,CASREQDSPNNEQFF
-,TRBJ1-4,TRBV6-6,CASSYSTDVGQKLFF
TRBD1,TRBJ2-3,TRBV20-1,CSAKDRVTDTQYF
-,TRBJ1-6,TRBV5-1,CASSLGQESVNSPLHF
-,TRBJ2-3,TRBV20-1,CSASSWQERTDTQYF
-,TRBJ1-2,TRBV9,CASSVQGISGYTF
-,TRBJ2-1,TRBV5-1,CASSWGGTSLSNEQFF
TRBD2,TRBJ2-3,TRBV6-1,CASSEQLAGEVDTQYF
-,TRBJ2-1,TRBV10-3,CAISVWRSAYNEQFF
TRBD1,TRBJ1-2,TRBV27,CASSLMSGQGARGYTF
TRBD2,TRBJ2-3,TRBV30,CAWSPDLGTRLSDTQYF
-,TRBJ2-1,TRBV9,CASSVEGLSSYNEQFF
TRBD2,TRBJ2-3,TRBV7-2,CASSLRLAGSTDTQYF
-,TRBJ1-5,TRBV18,CASSPSSDQPQHF
-,TRBJ1-5,TRBV5-5,CASSLYGGSNQPQHF
-,TRBJ1-4,TRBV6-9,CAQPGWGSTNEKLFF
-,TRBJ2-4,TRBV11-2,CASSLPGVLNIQYF
TRBD1,TRBJ2-7,TRBV7-2,CASSWSGTGSYEQYF
-,TRBJ2-7,TRBV11-2,CASSLLTPAVYEQYF
TRBD1,TRBJ2-7,TRBV5-1,CASSFGQGSEQYF
-,TRBJ2-3,TRBV4-3,CASSQDPGPGTQYF
-,TRBJ2-1,TRBV6-2/TRBV6-3,CARDAREQFF
TRBD1,TRBJ2-6,TRBV4-1,CASSQDLETGDSGANVLTF
-,TRBJ1-5,TRBV30,CAWSALGRAGQPQHF
-,TRBJ2-1,TRBV20-1,CSATTPTANEQFF
-,TRBJ1-1,TRBV4-3,CASSQESWATQAFF
-,TRBJ2-1,TRBV5-1,CASSSDRGENEQFF
TRBD1,TRBJ2-1,TRBV24-1,CATSDSGGRDEQFF
-,TRBJ2-1,TRBV11-2,CASSPDREGVNEQFF
TRBD1,TRBJ1-1,TRBV6-1,CASGTTGLNTEAFF
-,TRBJ1-2,TRBV2,CASSASPFTGGYTF
-,TRBJ1-4,TRBV6-5,CASRKEAAVEKLFF
-,TRBJ2-5,TRBV7-9,CASSLRASGAGGETQYF
-,TRBJ2-3,TRBV6-5,CASSYSGLPGGDTQYF
-,TRBJ2-7,TRBV18,CASSRLDFDYEQYF
-,TRBJ2-3,TRBV20-1,CSAGGSTDTQYF
TRBD1,TRBJ2-5,TRBV5-1,CASSEGAWGQETQYF